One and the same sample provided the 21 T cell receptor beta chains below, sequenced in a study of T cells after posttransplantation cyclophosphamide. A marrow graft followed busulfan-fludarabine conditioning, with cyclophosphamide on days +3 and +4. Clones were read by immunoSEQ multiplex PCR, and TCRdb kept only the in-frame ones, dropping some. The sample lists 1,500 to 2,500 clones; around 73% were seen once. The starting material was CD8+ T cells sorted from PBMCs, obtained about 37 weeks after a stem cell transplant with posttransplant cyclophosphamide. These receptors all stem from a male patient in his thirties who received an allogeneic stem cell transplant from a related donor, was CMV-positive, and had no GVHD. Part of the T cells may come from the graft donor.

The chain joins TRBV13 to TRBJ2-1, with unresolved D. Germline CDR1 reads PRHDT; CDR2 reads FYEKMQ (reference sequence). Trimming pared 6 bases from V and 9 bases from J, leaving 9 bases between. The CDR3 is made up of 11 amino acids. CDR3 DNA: TGTGCCAGCAGTTTATCGGGTGAGCAGTTCTTC. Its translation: CASSLSGEQFF.

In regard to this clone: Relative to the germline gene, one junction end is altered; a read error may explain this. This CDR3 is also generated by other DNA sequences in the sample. The CDR3 spells CASSRLRAGARNEQFF. In DNA form, the CDR3 reads TGTGCCAGTTCACGACTTCGAGCGGGAGCGCGTAATGAGCAGTTCTTC. V and J are TRBV18 and TRBJ2-1, with 8 bases lining up with TRBD2. The CDR3 consists of 16 residues. Germline V gene sequence: CDR1 KGHSH, CDR2 LQKENI.

In DNA form, the CDR3 reads TGTGCCAGCAGACAGGGGATAGCGGGCACAGATACGCAGTATTTT. Translation: CASRQGIAGTDTQYF. The genes are TRBV28 and TRBJ2-3; weak D call: TRBD1 (7 bases). The ends were cut back, 6 bases at V and 1 base at J, with 14 bases in the middle. This CDR3 comprises 15 residues. Germline V gene sequence: CDR1 MDHEN, CDR2 SYDVKM.

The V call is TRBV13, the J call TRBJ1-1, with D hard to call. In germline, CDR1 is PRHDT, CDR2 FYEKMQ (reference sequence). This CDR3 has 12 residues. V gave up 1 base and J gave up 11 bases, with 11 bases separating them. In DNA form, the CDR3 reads TGTGCCAGCAGCTTAGAGGAGCAGAGGGCTTTCTTT. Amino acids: CASSLEEQRAFF.

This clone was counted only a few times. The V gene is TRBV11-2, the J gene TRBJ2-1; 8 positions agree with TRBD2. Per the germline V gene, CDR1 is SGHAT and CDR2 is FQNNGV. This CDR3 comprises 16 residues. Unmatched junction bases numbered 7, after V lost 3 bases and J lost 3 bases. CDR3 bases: TGTGCCAGCAGCTTCTCCGGGGGGGCCGACTACAATGAGCAGTTCTTC. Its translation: CASSFSGGADYNEQFF.

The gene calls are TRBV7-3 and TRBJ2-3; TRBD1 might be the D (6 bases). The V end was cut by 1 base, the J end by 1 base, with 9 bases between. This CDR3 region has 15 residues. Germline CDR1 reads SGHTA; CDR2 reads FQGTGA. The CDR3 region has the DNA TGTGCCAGCAGCTTAATGGCAGGGGGCACAGATACGCAGTATTTT. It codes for CASSLMAGGTDTQYF.

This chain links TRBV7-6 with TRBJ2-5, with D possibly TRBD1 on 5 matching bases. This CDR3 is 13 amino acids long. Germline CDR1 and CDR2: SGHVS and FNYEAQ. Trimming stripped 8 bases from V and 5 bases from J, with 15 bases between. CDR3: CASGNSAGETQYF. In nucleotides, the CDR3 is TGTGCCAGCGGGAACTCGGCAGGGGAGACCCAGTACTTC.

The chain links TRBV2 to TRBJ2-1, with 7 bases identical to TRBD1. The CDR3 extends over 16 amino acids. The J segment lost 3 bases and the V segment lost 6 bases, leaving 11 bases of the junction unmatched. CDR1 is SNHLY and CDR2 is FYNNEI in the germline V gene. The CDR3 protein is CASRAEWDSNYNEQFF. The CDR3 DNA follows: TGTGCCAGCAGAGCCGAATGGGACAGCAACTACAATGAGCAGTTCTTC.

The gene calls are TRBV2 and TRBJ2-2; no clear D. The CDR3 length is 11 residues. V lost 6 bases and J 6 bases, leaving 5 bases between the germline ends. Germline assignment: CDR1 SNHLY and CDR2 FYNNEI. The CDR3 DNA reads TGTGCCAGCAGCGTTTCCGGGGAGCTGTTTTTT. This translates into CASSVSGELFF.

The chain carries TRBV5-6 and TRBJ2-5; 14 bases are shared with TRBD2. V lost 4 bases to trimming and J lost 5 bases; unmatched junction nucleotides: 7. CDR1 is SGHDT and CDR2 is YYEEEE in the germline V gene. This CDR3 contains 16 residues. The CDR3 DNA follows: TGTGCCAGCAGCACCGGGACTAGCGGGAGACGGGAGACCCAGTACTTC. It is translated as CASSTGTSGRRETQYF. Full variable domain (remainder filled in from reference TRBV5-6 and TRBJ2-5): DAGVTQSPTHLIKTRGQQVTLRCSPKSGHDTVSWYQQALGQGPQFIFQYYEEEERQRGNFPDRFSGHQFPNYSSELNVNALLLGDSALYLCASSTGTSGRRETQYFGPGTRLLVL.

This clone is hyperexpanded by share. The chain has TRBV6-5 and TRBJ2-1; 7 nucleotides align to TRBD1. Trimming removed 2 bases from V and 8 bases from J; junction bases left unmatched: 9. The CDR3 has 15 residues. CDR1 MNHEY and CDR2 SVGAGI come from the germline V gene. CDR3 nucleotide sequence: TGTGCCAGCAGTTACGAGGGGGCGAATTCGGATGAGCAGTTCTTC. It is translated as CASSYEGANSDEQFF.

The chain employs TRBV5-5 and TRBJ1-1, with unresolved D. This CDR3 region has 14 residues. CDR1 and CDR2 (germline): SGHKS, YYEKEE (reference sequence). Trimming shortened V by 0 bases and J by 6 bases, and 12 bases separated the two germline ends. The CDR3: CASSLGIDAAEAFF. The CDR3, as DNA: TGTGCCAGCAGCTTGGGGATCGATGCGGCTGAAGCTTTCTTT.

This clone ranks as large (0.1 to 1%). The CDR3 nucleotides are TGTGCCAGTAGTCAGGAGGGGAGCAGCAATCAGCCCCAGCATTTT. Translation: CASSQEGSSNQPQHF. J is TRBJ1-5 and V is TRBV19, with D possibly matching TRBD1 (5 bases). V gave up 5 bases and J gave up 1 base, with 12 bases separating them. The CDR3 length is 15 residues. Germline-derived CDR1 and CDR2 are LNHDA and SQIVND (reference sequence). Filled out from reference TRBV19 and TRBJ1-5, the complete variable domain reads DGGITQSPKYLFRKEGQNVTLSCEQNLNHDAMYWYRQDPGQGLRLIYYSQIVNDFQKGDIAEGYSVSREKKESFPLTVTSAQKNPTAFYLCASSQEGSSNQPQHFGDGTRLSIL.

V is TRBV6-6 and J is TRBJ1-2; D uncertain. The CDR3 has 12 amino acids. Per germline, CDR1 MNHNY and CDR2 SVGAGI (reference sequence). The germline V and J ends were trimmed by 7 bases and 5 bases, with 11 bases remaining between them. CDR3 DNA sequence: TGTGCCAGCACCGTCGACGGGTATGGCTACACCTTC. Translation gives CASTVDGYGYTF.

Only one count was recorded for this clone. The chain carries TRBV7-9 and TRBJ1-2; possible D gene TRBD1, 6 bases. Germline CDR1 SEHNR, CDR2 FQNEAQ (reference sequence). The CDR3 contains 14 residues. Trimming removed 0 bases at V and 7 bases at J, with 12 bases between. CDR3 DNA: TGTGCCAGCAGCTTAGCCGACAGGTCGGGTGGCTACACCTTC. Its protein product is CASSLADRSGGYTF. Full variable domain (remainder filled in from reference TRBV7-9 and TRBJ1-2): DTGVSQNPRHKITKRGQNVTFRCDPISEHNRLYWYRQTLGQGPEFLTYFQNEAQLEKSRLLSDRFSAERPKGSFSTLEIQRTEQGDSAMYLCASSLADRSGGYTFGSGTRLTVV.

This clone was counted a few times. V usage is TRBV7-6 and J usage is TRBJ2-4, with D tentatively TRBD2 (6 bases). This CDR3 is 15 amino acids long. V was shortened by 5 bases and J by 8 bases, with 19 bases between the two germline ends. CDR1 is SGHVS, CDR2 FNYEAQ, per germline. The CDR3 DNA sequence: TGTGCCAGCAGCGACAGCGCGGGGCGGGGAGACATTCAGTACTTC. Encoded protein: CASSDSAGRGDIQYF.

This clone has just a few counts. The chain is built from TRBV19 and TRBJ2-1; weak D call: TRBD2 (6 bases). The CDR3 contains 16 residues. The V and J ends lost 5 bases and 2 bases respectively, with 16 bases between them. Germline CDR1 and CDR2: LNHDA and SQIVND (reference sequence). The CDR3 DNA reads TGTGCCAGTAGTCCAAAAGGGGCGGGACCCTACAATGAGCAGTTCTTC. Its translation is CASSPKGAGPYNEQFF.

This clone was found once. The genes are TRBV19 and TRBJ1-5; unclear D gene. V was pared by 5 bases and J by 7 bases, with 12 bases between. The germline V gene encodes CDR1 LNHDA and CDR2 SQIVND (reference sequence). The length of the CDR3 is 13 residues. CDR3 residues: CASSSGYWQPQHF. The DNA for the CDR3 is TGTGCCAGTAGTTCCGGGTACTGGCAGCCCCAGCATTTT.

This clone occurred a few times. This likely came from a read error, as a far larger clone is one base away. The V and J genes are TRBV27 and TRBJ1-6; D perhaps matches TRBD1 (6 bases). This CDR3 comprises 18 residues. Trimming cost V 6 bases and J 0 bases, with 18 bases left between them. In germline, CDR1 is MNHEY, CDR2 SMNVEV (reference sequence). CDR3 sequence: CASSFRDTPSSYNSPLHF. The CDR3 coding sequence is TGTGCCAGCAGCTTCAGGGACACCCCGAGCTCCTATAATTCACCCCTCCACTTT.

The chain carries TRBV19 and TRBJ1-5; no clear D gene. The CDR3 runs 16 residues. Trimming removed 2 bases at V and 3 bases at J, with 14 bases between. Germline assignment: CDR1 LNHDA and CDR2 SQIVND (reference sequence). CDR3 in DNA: TGTGCCAGTAGTATACACGGCGGAACTTACAATCAGCCCCAGCATTTT. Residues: CASSIHGGTYNQPQHF.

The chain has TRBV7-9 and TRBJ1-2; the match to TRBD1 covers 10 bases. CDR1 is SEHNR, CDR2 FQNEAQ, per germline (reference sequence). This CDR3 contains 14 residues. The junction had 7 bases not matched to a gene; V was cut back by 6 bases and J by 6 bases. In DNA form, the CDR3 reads TGTGCCAGCAGACCCCCGGGACAGGGGCATGGCTACACCTTC. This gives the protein CASRPPGQGHGYTF.